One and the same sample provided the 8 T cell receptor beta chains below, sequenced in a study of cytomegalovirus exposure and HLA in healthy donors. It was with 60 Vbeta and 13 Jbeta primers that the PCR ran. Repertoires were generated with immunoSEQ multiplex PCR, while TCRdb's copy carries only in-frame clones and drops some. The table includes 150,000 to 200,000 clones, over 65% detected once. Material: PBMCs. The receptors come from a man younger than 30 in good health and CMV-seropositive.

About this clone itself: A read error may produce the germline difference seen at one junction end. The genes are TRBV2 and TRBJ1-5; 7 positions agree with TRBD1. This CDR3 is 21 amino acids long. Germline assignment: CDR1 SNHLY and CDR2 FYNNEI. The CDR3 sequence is CDSSEVWGRTGSKESNQPQHF. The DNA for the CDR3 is TGTGACAGCAGTGAGGTGTGGGGTAGGACAGGTTCCAAGGAAAGCAATCAGCCCCAGCATTTT.

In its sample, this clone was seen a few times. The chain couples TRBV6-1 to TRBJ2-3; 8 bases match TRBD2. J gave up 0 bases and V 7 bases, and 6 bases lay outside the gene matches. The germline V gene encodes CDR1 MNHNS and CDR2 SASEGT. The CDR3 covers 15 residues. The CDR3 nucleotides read TGTGCCAGCATTTTCTCTAGCGGGAGCACAGATACGCAGTATTTT. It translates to CASIFSSGSTDTQYF.

The CDR3 DNA sequence: TGTGCCAGCAGCCTACCCCATATTTTACAGGGCGGAGGCTACACCTTC. Its protein product is CASSLPHILQGGGYTF. The chain links TRBV14 to TRBJ1-2; D perhaps matches TRBD1 (6 bases). CDR1 and CDR2 from the germline V gene are SGHDN and FVKESK. The CDR3 has 16 amino acids. V was pared by 4 bases and J by 8 bases, with 23 bases between. Full variable domain (missing parts from reference TRBV14 and TRBJ1-2): EAGVTQFPSHSVIEKGQTVTLRCDPISGHDNLYWYRRVMGKEIKFLLHFVKESKQDESGMPNNRFLAERTGGTYSTLKVQPAELEDSGVYFCASSLPHILQGGGYTFGSGTRLTVV.

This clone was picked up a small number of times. The DNA for the CDR3 is TGTGCCAGCAGTCATACAGGGGACTCGAACACTGAAGCTTTCTTT. This sequence encodes CASSHTGDSNTEAFF. The chain employs TRBV2 and TRBJ1-1, with TRBD1 identical over 7 bases. The V segment lost 5 bases and the J segment 1 base; nucleotides outside the gene matches: 7. CDR1 is SNHLY, CDR2 FYNNEI, per germline. The CDR3 is 15 residues long.

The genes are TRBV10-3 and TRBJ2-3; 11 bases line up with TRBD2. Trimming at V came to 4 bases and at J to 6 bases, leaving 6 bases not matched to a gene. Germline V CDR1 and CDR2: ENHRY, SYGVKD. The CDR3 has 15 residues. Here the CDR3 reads CAISVSGGAGDTQYF. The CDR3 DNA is TGTGCCATCAGTGTTAGCGGGGGGGCCGGCGATACGCAGTATTTT.

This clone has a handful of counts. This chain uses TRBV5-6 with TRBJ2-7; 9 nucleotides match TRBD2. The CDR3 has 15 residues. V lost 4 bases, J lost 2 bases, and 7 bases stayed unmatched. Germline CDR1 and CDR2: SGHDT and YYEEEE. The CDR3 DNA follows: TGTGCCAGCAGCCCCCCAGGCGGGAGGGCCTACGAGCAGTACGTC. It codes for CASSPPGGRAYEQYV.

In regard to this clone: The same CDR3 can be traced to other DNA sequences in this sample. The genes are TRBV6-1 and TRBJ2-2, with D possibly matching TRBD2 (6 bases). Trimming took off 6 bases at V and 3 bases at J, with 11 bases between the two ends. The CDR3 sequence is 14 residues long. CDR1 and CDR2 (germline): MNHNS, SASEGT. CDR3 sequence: CASRTPGDTGELFF. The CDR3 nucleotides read TGTGCCAGCAGGACTCCGGGGGACACCGGGGAGCTGTTTTTT.

CDR3 residues: CASSLRSLVREQYV. The CDR3 bases are TGTGCCAGCAGTCTGAGATCGCTAGTACGCGAGCAGTACGTC. The chain has TRBV2 and TRBJ2-7; no definite D call. This CDR3 has 14 amino acids. Germline loops: CDR1 SNHLY, CDR2 FYNNEI. Trimming stripped 5 bases from V and 6 bases from J, with 17 bases between.